Detailed here is one T cell receptor (beta chain). Its antigen is as yet unknown. This may stem from a read error, because a much larger clone lies one nucleotide away. Other DNA sequences of this sample code for an identical CDR3. The V end lost 0 bases, the J end lost 5 bases, and 1 base lay between the germline ends. The CDR3 has 11 residues. CDR1 is SGHAT and CDR2 is FQNNGV in the germline V gene. Once RNA had been extracted, it was reverse transcribed into cDNA to act as the sequencing template. Only in-frame clones appear in the TCRdb table, and some are missing; sequencing was by immunoSEQ multiplex PCR. The table records a few hundred thousand clones, around 57% of them present only once. This sample's treatment: oral pan-JAK inhibitor, 5-10 mg twice daily. Lesional scalp punch biopsies and peripheral blood were collected from alopecia areata patients. These data belong to a study of CD8+ T cells in alopecia areata.

Study-wide results and caveats: Sequences from scalp samples also cover resident alphabeta T cells of normal skin.

The J gene is TRBJ2-5, the V gene TRBV11-2; D unresolved. The sample consisted of CD4+ T cells sorted from blood, taken at week 4, from a patient treated with tofacitinib. The sequence was collected from a human donor with alopecia areata. The CDR3 region is CASSLEETQYF. CDR3 DNA sequence: TGTGCCAGCAGCTTAGAGGAGACCCAGTACTTC.